A selection of T cell receptor beta chains follows, all from one sample in a study of blood T cell repertoires in COVID-19. Here immunoSEQ multiplex PCR was the method, and the copy in TCRdb shows in-frame clones only, minus some. Among a few hundred thousand clones, around 88% were seen once, and the ten largest hold roughly 1.7%. The sequencing input was peripheral blood. These receptors all come from a woman between 25 and 40 years old with COVID-19, enrolled during active disease. Both conserved end residues are trimmed from each CDR3. The D gene is left open where the match is weak.

D,J,V,CDR3
TRBD1,TRBJ2-7,TRBV3-1/TRBV3-2,ASSQEGDRYYEQY
TRBD1,TRBJ1-1,TRBV10-3,AISETGRGDTEAF
.,TRBJ2-7,TRBV5-5,ASSSGNYEQY
.,TRBJ1-6,TRBV5-5,ASSETGSSYNSPLH
.,TRBJ1-2,TRBV9,ASSDGDSRADGYT
.,TRBJ1-1,TRBV27,ASSLSGRPSTEAF
.,TRBJ1-2,TRBV4-1,ASSLGRGEYGYT
.,TRBJ1-2,TRBV29-1,SVEDMAGLHSYGYT
TRBD1,TRBJ2-7,TRBV6-5,ASSYSGTDEQY
.,TRBJ1-2,TRBV2,ASSELSAGYT
TRBD1,TRBJ1-5,TRBV15,ATTTGNSNQPQH
.,TRBJ1-5,TRBV5-5,ASSLFSGGNNQPQH
.,TRBJ1-2,TRBV28,ASSRTVYGYT
.,TRBJ1-2,TRBV6-1,ASSEADGINYGYT
.,TRBJ1-1,TRBV19,ASIQPNTEAF
TRBD1,TRBJ1-1,TRBV28,ASSPVDRDLGEAF
TRBD1,TRBJ1-1,TRBV5-8,ASSRDRATEAF
TRBD1,TRBJ2-1,TRBV7-9,ASSSLPGQANNEQF
.,TRBJ1-5,TRBV18,ASSPQRGNQPQH
.,TRBJ1-2,TRBV5-1,ASSLGGSQTYGYT
.,TRBJ2-7,TRBV18,ASSPTGYEQY
TRBD1,TRBJ1-1,TRBV5-1,ASSLGIGTGTEAF
.,TRBJ1-5,TRBV9,ASSPHRDSNQPQH
TRBD2,TRBJ2-3,TRBV11-3,ASSNPLAGLSSDTQY
.,TRBJ1-6,TRBV3-1/TRBV3-2,ASRRTENNSPLH
.,TRBJ1-4,TRBV21-1,APPRGRGEKLF
.,TRBJ2-4,TRBV5-5,ASSGSKNIQY
.,TRBJ2-1,TRBV24-1,ATSVSHRGNEQF
.,TRBJ1-1,TRBV11-2,ASSLPTIPRGNTEAF
TRBD2,TRBJ2-1,TRBV5-1,ASSLAILSVRRGGRVNEQF
TRBD1,TRBJ1-6,TRBV4-1,ASSQERGTGFNSPLH
.,TRBJ2-5,TRBV18,ASSPVERASPWPTQY
TRBD1,TRBJ2-7,TRBV7-3,ASSHGTDYEQY
TRBD1,TRBJ2-2,TRBV19,ASSQGQGYTGELF
.,TRBJ1-1,TRBV2,ASSLGAVNTEAF
.,TRBJ1-3,TRBV7-9,ASSLDSSGNTIY
.,TRBJ1-2,TRBV19,ASSVSGLLGT
.,TRBJ1-5,TRBV4-3,ASSQDEYSNQPQH
.,TRBJ1-2,TRBV5-6,ASSLGTGLDGYT
.,TRBJ1-4,TRBV20-1,SAITGQTTL
TRBD2,TRBJ2-1,TRBV29-1,SVLSGGPYNEQF
.,TRBJ1-5,TRBV5-5,ASSLTGTGPQH
.,TRBJ1-5,TRBV7-3,ASSLSTLGQPLGQPQH
TRBD1,TRBJ1-2,TRBV30,ACWGQTNYGYT
.,TRBJ2-1,TRBV7-8,ASSLAGGPGNEQF
.,TRBJ1-1,TRBV29-1,SVEAPGRGGGVWTEAF
.,TRBJ2-7,TRBV6-2/TRBV6-3,ASSRPRAQGY
.,TRBJ1-5,TRBV11-3,ASSFWAWANQPQH
TRBD1,TRBJ1-1,TRBV30,AWGTGYGDTEAF
TRBD2,TRBJ2-3,TRBV7-8,ASSLGLAGTSTDTQY
.,TRBJ1-6,TRBV27,ASASGYNSPLH
TRBD1,TRBJ2-2,TRBV5-5,ASSKGAVQIGELF
TRBD1,TRBJ1-2,TRBV5-1,ASSSTGGINYGYT
TRBD1,TRBJ1-2,TRBV6-1,ASSETGEGYGYT
.,TRBJ1-1,TRBV12-3/TRBV12-4,ASSLQVNTEAF
TRBD1,TRBJ1-2,TRBV3-1/TRBV3-2,ASSQDVGTGQGYT
.,TRBJ1-2,TRBV3-1/TRBV3-2,ASSQDGSRDYGYT
.,TRBJ1-2,TRBV2,ASSTVGYGYT
TRBD2,TRBJ2-7,TRBV7-6,ASSLGGARNEQY